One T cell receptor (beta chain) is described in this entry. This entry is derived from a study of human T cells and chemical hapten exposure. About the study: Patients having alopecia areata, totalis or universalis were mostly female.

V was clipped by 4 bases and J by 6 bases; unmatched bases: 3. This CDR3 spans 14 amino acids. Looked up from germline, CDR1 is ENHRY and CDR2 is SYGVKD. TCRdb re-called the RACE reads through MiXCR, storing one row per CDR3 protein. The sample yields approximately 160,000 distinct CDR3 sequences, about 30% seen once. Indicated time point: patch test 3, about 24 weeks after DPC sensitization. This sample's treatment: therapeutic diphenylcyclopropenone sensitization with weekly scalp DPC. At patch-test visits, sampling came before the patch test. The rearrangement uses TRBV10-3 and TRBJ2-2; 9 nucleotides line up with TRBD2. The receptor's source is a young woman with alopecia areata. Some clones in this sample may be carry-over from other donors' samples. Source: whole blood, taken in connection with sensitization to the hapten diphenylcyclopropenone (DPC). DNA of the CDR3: TGTGCCATCAGTGCGACTAGCGGAGCCGGGGAGCTGTTTTTT. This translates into CAISATSGAGELFF.